Presented here are 30 T cell receptor beta chains from one specimen sequenced in a study of T-cell reconstitution after alpha-beta-depleted transplantation in children. Unique molecular identifiers were used in preparing the TCRbeta library. TCRdb reanalysed the PCR reads using MiXCR and keeps one entry per CDR3 protein. The profile covers 250,000 to 300,000 distinct CDR3 sequences, with 9.9% appearing a single time and around a tenth taken by the ten largest. The sequencing used PBMCs from the stem cell graft donor, collected from the stem cell graft. The receptor source for this set is a human donor who donated a stem cell graft to a child with SCID.

This clonotype appeared a few times. This chain uses TRBV18 with TRBJ1-1; D is uncertain. This CDR3 has 14 amino acids. Germline loops: CDR1 KGHSH, CDR2 LQKENI. V dropped 4 bases and J dropped 1 base, with 10 bases sitting between them. The CDR3: CASSLGLTNTEAFF. The CDR3 region has the DNA TGTGCCAGCTCACTTGGCCTGACGAACACTGAAGCTTTCTTT.

The sample holds many counts of this clonotype. The gene calls are TRBV20-1 and TRBJ1-5; D not certain. V dropped 0 bases and J dropped 1 base, with 7 bases sitting between them. CDR3 length: 14 amino acids. Germline values: CDR1 DFQATT, CDR2 SNEGSKA (reference sequence). The CDR3 DNA sequence: TGCAGTGCTAGAGAGGGAGTAAGCAATCAGCCCCAGCATTTT. Translation gives CSAREGVSNQPQHF.

A few counts support this clonotype. V gene TRBV29-1 combines with J gene TRBJ2-6; 7 bases match TRBD1. The germline V gene encodes CDR1 SQVTM and CDR2 ANQGSEA. The CDR3 loop spans 16 amino acids. V lost 4 bases to trimming and J lost 0 bases; unmatched junction nucleotides: 6. The CDR3 DNA follows: TGCAGCGTTGTTGAACAGGGGTACTCTGGGGCCAACGTCCTGACTTTC. Protein sequence: CSVVEQGYSGANVLTF.

The CDR3 DNA reads as TGCGCCAGCACGCCTGGGACAGACGCCTTCTATGGCTACACCTTC. Protein: CASTPGTDAFYGYTF. The chain links TRBV5-1 to TRBJ1-2; 7 bases agree with TRBD1. The CDR3 spans 15 residues. The junction had 12 bases not matched to a gene; V was cut back by 6 bases and J by 4 bases. Germline V gives CDR1 SGHRS, CDR2 YFSETQ.

This chain connects TRBV5-1 to TRBJ1-3; D is possibly TRBD1 (5 bases). V was clipped by 4 bases and J by 1 base, with 9 bases between them. The germline V gene encodes CDR1 SGHRS and CDR2 YFSETQ. The CDR3 runs to 14 residues. In nucleotides, the CDR3 is TGCGCCAGCAGCGGGCAGGGTTCTGGAAACACCATATATTTT. Its translation is CASSGQGSGNTIYF.

This clonotype has a handful of counts. The CDR3 spells CASSPAGTHSYEQYF. The CDR3 bases are TGTGCCAGCTCACCAGCCGGGACACACTCCTACGAGCAGTACTTC. V gene TRBV18 combines with J gene TRBJ2-7; maybe TRBD1 (6 bases). The CDR3 contains 15 residues. Trimming left V 2 bases short and J 0 bases short, with 11 bases between. Germline assignment: CDR1 KGHSH and CDR2 LQKENI.

The rearrangement uses TRBV7-2 and TRBJ2-3; D not resolved. V dropped 4 bases and J dropped 2 bases, with 10 bases sitting between them. The germline V gene encodes CDR1 SGHTA and CDR2 FQGNSA. The CDR3 is 14 amino acids. CDR3 sequence reads: CASSSNWNTDTQYF. In DNA form, the CDR3 reads TGTGCCAGCAGCTCCAACTGGAACACAGATACGCAGTATTTT.

Ten or more counts support this clonotype. The rearrangement joins TRBV5-4 to TRBJ2-2, with D perhaps TRBD2 (5 bases). The CDR3 is made up of 15 amino acids. The V gene's germline CDR1 is SGHNT and CDR2 YYREEE (reference sequence). V was clipped by 0 bases and J by 4 bases, with 10 bases between them. DNA of the CDR3: TGTGCCAGCAGCTTGGAGGGAGCCTTCACCGGGGAGCTGTTTTTT. It encodes CASSLEGAFTGELFF.

This clonotype was found many times. The rearrangement uses TRBV2 and TRBJ2-5, with 10 bases identical to TRBD2. Germline V gives CDR1 SNHLY, CDR2 FYNNEI. Germline trimming cut 5 bases from V and 3 bases from J; bases unmatched to any gene: 3. This CDR3 has 14 amino acids. CDR3 coding DNA: TGTGCCAGCAGTCCCCTAGCGGGGGAAGAGACCCAGTACTTC. Translation gives CASSPLAGEETQYF.

This clonotype appeared a few times. The genes are TRBV3-1 and TRBJ1-2; possibly TRBD1 for D (6 bases). The CDR3 is 14 residues long. V dropped 7 bases and J dropped 2 bases, with 14 bases sitting between them. Germline V gene lookup returns CDR1 LGHDT and CDR2 YNNKEL (reference sequence). The CDR3 DNA reads as TGTGCCAGCACTCCGGGACACCAGAACTATGGCTACACCTTC. Translated: CASTPGHQNYGYTF.

This rearrangement joins TRBV3-1 to TRBJ2-1; 9 bases align to TRBD2. V shed 3 bases and J 8 bases; nucleotides not matched to a gene: 8. The CDR3 spans 15 residues. Germline V lookup: CDR1 LGHDT, CDR2 YNNKEL (reference sequence). The CDR3 is CASSHWRGGLDEQFF. DNA of the CDR3: TGTGCCAGCAGCCATTGGCGGGGGGGTCTCGATGAGCAGTTCTTC.

V usage is TRBV6-1 and J usage is TRBJ2-3; unclear D gene. CDR3 length: 15 residues. From germline, CDR1 is MNHNS and CDR2 SASEGT. V was trimmed by 6 bases and J by 0 bases, leaving 13 bases between them. The chain's CDR3 is CASSRSAPSTDTQYF. The CDR3 DNA reads TGTGCCAGCAGCCGGTCCGCCCCGAGCACAGATACGCAGTATTTT.

This clonotype was detected many times. The chain is built from TRBV12-3 or TRBV12-4 and TRBJ1-5; 7 bases fit TRBD1. This CDR3 is built from 16 residues. V was clipped by 5 bases and J by 0 bases; unmatched bases: 7. The CDR3 region is CASSRGTVSSNQPQHF. The CDR3, as DNA: TGTGCCAGCAGTCGAGGGACAGTTAGTAGCAATCAGCCCCAGCATTTT.

In its sample, this clonotype was seen a few times. The genes are TRBV7-9 and TRBJ2-5; D gene uncertain. The CDR3 contains 13 residues. CDR1 is SEHNR and CDR2 is FQNEAQ in the germline V gene (reference sequence). V dropped 4 bases and J dropped 5 bases, with 11 bases sitting between them. CDR3 DNA sequence: TGTGCCAGCAGCTCCGGAGACTGGGAGACCCAGTACTTC. Translation: CASSSGDWETQYF.

This clonotype was seen a few times. The chain carries TRBV5-5 and TRBJ1-1; D unclear. This CDR3 has 13 residues. V was shortened by 0 bases and J by 2 bases, with 5 bases between the two germline ends. Germline assignment: CDR1 SGHKS and CDR2 YYEKEE (reference sequence). CDR3 loop: CASSLDSNTEAFF. CDR3 DNA: TGTGCCAGCAGCTTGGACAGTAACACTGAAGCTTTCTTT.

The rearrangement joins TRBV7-9 to TRBJ2-3; D ambiguous. Germline V gives CDR1 SEHNR, CDR2 FQNEAQ (reference sequence). This CDR3 is built from 15 residues. V was pared by 5 bases and J by 0 bases, with 12 bases between. CDR3 amino acids: CASSRPTDSTDTQYF. In nucleotides, the CDR3 is TGTGCCAGCAGCCGTCCGACGGATAGCACAGATACGCAGTATTTT.

This clonotype was picked up a small number of times. The rearrangement links TRBV20-1 to TRBJ2-4; maybe TRBD1 (6 bases). The CDR3 contains 15 residues. Germline assignment: CDR1 DFQATT and CDR2 SNEGSKA (reference sequence). The V gene lost 2 bases and the J gene lost 0 bases, with 11 bases spanning the gap. CDR3 sequence: CSARFRDTAKNIQYF. CDR3 sequence (DNA): TGCAGTGCTAGATTCCGGGACACAGCCAAAAACATTCAGTACTTC.

In this sample, this clonotype turned up many times. The chain has TRBV7-7 and TRBJ2-5; D not certain. Trimming cost V 1 base and J 2 bases, with 14 bases left between them. The CDR3 length is 16 residues. Germline lookup yields CDR1 SSHAT and CDR2 FNYEAQ (reference sequence). The CDR3 reads CASSLVLGLGQETQYF. In DNA, the CDR3 is TGTGCCAGCAGCTTAGTTCTGGGTTTGGGACAAGAGACCCAGTACTTC.

This clonotype was observed many times. V usage is TRBV5-1 and J usage is TRBJ1-1; 12 bases map to TRBD1. CDR1 and CDR2 from the germline V gene are SGHRS and YFSETQ. V was clipped by 5 bases and J by 1 base; unmatched bases: 6. The CDR3 totals 16 residues. The CDR3 sequence: CASSTGTGGSNTEAFF. The CDR3, as DNA: TGCGCCAGCAGTACCGGGACAGGGGGCTCGAACACTGAAGCTTTCTTT.

This clonotype came up many times. The J gene is TRBJ2-5, the V gene TRBV9; 7 positions agree with TRBD2. V lost 1 base, J lost 3 bases, and 3 bases stayed unmatched. This CDR3 is 14 amino acids long. Germline V gene lookup returns CDR1 SGDLS and CDR2 YYNGEE. The CDR3 region is CASSVSAGEETQYF. Written as DNA, the CDR3 is TGTGCCAGCAGCGTATCGGCGGGGGAAGAGACCCAGTACTTC. The entire variable domain, with the rest obtained from reference TRBV9 and TRBJ2-5, is as follows: DSGVTQTPKHLITATGQRVTLRCSPRSGDLSVYWYQQSLDQGLQFLIQYYNGEERAKGNILERFSAQQFPDLHSELNLSSLELGDSALYFCASSVSAGEETQYFGPGTRLLVL.

The CDR3 region has the DNA TGCAGTGCTTTCCTACAGGGGACAAAAAACATTCAGTACTTC. Amino acids: CSAFLQGTKNIQYF. This sequence joins TRBV20-1 and TRBJ2-4; 7 bases are shared with TRBD1. The trim removed 5 bases at V and 4 bases at J, leaving 8 bases unmatched. The CDR3 has 14 amino acids. CDR1 and CDR2 (germline): DFQATT, SNEGSKA (reference sequence).

This clonotype came up many times. The chain recombines TRBV12-3 or TRBV12-4 with TRBJ2-2, with D possibly being TRBD1 (5 bases). The CDR3 is 14 residues long. The V end was cut by 0 bases, the J end by 7 bases, with 9 bases between. CDR3 amino acids: CASSLAGVYGELFF. CDR3 in DNA: TGTGCCAGCAGTTTAGCAGGGGTATACGGGGAGCTGTTTTTT.

This clonotype was detected only a few times. V gene TRBV12-3 or TRBV12-4 combines with J gene TRBJ2-4, with D hard to call. V gave up 3 bases and J gave up 3 bases, with 9 bases separating them. This CDR3 is built from 14 residues. The DNA for the CDR3 is TGTGCCAGCAGTTTGAGGACCAACAAAAACATTCAGTACTTC. It yields the protein CASSLRTNKNIQYF.

This clonotype was recorded at least ten times. The gene calls are TRBV7-2 and TRBJ2-5, with D tentatively TRBD1 (6 bases). In germline, CDR1 is SGHTA, CDR2 FQGNSA. V was pared by 4 bases and J by 6 bases, with 12 bases between. The CDR3 runs 13 residues. The DNA of the CDR3 is TGTGCCAGCAGCTATCCAGGGGTGCAGACCCAGTACTTC. Amino acid sequence: CASSYPGVQTQYF.

This clonotype was recorded many times. The chain is built from TRBV6-5 and TRBJ1-1; 7 bases agree with TRBD1. V trimming: 3 bases; J trimming: 4 bases; junction bases outside the gene matches: 11. Germline CDR1 is MNHEY and CDR2 is SVGAGI. CDR3 length equals 16 residues. This CDR3 is CASSYGTGQRITEAFF. The CDR3 nucleotides are TGTGCCAGCAGTTATGGGACGGGACAGAGAATCACTGAAGCTTTCTTT.

This clonotype appeared many times. Here the CDR3 DNA reads TGCGCCAGCAGCTTGGAAGGAGTAGACACCGGGGAGCTGTTTTTT. Protein sequence: CASSLEGVDTGELFF. The chain couples TRBV5-1 to TRBJ2-2; D remains unclear. Germline values: CDR1 SGHRS, CDR2 YFSETQ. Trimming left V 0 bases short and J 3 bases short, with 9 bases between. The CDR3 length is 15 residues.

This clonotype has at least ten counts. The chain couples TRBV12-3 or TRBV12-4 to TRBJ1-1; no clear D. The CDR3 spans 12 residues. V lost 3 bases, J lost 5 bases, and 7 bases lay in between. The CDR3 loop reads CASSFSGTEAFF. The CDR3 coding sequence is TGTGCCAGCAGTTTCTCGGGTACTGAAGCTTTCTTT.

This clonotype showed up many times. The gene calls are TRBV12-3 or TRBV12-4 and TRBJ2-5; a possible D gene is TRBD1 (6 bases). The CDR3 runs to 13 residues. Trimming stripped 5 bases from V and 5 bases from J, with 12 bases between. The CDR3 here is CASSTRGGETQYF. CDR3 nucleotides: TGTGCCAGCAGTACCAGGGGTGGTGAGACCCAGTACTTC.

The chain uses TRBV5-1 and TRBJ1-3, with D perhaps matching TRBD1 (5 bases). Germline CDR1 reads SGHRS; CDR2 reads YFSETQ. V dropped 3 bases and J dropped 0 bases, with 19 bases sitting between them. The CDR3 extends over 18 amino acids. CDR3 region: CASSSRDLFTSSGNTIYF. DNA for the CDR3: TGCGCCAGCAGCTCCCGGGACCTATTCACATCCTCTGGAAACACCATATATTTT. The variable domain in full, with the rest retrieved from reference TRBV5-1 and TRBJ1-3, is KAGVTQTPRYLIKTRGQQVTLSCSPISGHRSVSWYQQTPGQGLQFLFEYFSETQRNKGNFPGRFSGRQFSNSRSEMNVSTLELGDSALYLCASSSRDLFTSSGNTIYFGEGSWLTVV.

This clonotype appeared a few times. The chain is built from TRBV21-1 and TRBJ2-7. TRBV21-1 is a recognized pseudogene. CDR3 length: 9 amino acids. The CDR3 DNA sequence: TGTCGGAGGCCCTACGAGCAGTACTTC. Protein sequence: CRRPYEQYF.